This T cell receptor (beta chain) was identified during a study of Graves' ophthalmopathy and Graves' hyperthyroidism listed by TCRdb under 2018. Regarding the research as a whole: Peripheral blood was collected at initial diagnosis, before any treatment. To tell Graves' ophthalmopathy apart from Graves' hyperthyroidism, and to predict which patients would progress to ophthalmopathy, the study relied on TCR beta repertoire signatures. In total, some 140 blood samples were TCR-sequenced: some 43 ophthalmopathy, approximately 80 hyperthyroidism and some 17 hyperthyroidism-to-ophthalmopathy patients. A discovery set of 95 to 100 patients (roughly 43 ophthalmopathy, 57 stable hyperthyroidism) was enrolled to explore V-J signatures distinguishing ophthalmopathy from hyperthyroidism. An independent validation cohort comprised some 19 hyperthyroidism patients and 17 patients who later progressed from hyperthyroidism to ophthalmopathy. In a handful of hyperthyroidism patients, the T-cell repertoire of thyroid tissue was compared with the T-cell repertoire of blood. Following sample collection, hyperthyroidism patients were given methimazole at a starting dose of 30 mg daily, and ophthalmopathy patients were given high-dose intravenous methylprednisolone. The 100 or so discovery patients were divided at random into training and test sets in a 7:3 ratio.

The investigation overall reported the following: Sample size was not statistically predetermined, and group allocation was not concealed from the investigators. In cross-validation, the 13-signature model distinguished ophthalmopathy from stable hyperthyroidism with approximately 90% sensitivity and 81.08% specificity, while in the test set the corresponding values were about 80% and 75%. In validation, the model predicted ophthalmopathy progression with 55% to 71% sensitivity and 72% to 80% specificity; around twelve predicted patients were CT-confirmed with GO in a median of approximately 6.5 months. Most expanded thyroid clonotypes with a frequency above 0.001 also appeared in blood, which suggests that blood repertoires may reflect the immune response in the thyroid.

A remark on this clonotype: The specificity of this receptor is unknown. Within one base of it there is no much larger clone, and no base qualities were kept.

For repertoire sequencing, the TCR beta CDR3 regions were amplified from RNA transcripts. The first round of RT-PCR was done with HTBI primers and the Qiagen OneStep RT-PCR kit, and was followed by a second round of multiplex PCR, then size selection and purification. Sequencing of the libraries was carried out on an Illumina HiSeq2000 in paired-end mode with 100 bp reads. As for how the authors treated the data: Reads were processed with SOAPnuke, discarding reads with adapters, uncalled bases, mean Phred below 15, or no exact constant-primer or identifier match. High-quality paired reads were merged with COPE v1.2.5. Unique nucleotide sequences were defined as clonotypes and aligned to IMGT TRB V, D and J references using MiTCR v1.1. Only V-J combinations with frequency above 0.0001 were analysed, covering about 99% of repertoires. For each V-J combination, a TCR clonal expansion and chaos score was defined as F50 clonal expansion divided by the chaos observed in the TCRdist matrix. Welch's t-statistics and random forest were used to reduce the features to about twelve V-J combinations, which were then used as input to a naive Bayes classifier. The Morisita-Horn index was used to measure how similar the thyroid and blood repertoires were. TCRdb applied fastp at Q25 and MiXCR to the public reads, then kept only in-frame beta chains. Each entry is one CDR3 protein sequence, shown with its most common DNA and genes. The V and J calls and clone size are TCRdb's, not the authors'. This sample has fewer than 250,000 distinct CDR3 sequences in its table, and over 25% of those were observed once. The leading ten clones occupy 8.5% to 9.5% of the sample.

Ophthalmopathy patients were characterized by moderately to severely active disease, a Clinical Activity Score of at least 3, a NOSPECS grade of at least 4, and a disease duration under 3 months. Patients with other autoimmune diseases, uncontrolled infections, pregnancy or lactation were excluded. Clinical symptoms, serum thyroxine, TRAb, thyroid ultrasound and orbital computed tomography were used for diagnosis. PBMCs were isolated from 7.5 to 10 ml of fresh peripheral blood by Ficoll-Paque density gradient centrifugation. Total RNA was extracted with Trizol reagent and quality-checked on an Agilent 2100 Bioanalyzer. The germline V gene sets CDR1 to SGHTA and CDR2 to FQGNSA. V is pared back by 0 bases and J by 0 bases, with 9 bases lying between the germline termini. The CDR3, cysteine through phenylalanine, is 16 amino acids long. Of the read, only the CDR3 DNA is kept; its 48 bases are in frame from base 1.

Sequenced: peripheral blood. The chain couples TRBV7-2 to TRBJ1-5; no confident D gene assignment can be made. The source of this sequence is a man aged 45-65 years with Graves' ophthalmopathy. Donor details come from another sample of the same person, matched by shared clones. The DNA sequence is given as TGTGCCAGCAGCTTAGCCTTGAGGAATAGCAATCAGCCCCAGCATTTT. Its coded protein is CASSLALRNSNQPQHF.